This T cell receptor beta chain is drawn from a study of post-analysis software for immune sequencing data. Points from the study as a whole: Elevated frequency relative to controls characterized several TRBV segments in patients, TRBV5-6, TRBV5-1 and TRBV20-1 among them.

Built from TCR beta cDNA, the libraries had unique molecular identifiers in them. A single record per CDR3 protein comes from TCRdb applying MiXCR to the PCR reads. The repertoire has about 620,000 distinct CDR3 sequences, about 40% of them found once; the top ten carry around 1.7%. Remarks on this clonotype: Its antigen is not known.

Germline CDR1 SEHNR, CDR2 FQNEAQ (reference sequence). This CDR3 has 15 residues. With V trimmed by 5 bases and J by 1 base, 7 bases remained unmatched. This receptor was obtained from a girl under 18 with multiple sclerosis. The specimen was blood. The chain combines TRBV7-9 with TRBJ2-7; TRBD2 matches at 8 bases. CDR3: CASSTGSGGSYEQYF. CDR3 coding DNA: TGTGCCAGCAGCACGGGAAGCGGGGGTTCCTACGAGCAGTACTTC. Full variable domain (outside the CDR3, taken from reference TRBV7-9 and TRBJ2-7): DTGVSQNPRHKITKRGQNVTFRCDPISEHNRLYWYRQTLGQGPEFLTYFQNEAQLEKSRLLSDRFSAERPKGSFSTLEIQRTEQGDSAMYLCASSTGSGGSYEQYFGPGTRLTVT.